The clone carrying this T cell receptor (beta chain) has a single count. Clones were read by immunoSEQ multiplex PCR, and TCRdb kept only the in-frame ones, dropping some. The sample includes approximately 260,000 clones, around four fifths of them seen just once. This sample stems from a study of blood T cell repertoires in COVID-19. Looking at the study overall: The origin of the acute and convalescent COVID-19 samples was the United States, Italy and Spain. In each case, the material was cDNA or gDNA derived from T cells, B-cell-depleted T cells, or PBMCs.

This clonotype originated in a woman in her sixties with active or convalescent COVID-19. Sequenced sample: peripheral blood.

This CDR3 reads CASSESMEGWGEQYF. The DNA of the CDR3 is TGCGCCAGCAGTGAGTCGATGGAGGGCTGGGGCGAGCAGTACTTC. V usage is TRBV10-2 and J usage is TRBJ2-7; possibly TRBD2 for D (6 bases). This CDR3 comprises 15 residues. CDR1 WSHSY and CDR2 SAAADI come from the germline V gene. The V end lost 0 bases, the J end lost 6 bases, and 15 bases lay between the germline ends.